The 24 T cell receptor beta chains below all came from one sample that was sequenced in a study of T cells in Graves' hyperthyroidism and ophthalmopathy (dated by TCRdb to 2018 to 2020). Receptor libraries were prepared by multiplex PCR. The sample was run on an Illumina HiSeq 2000. The TCR beta CDR3 regions were amplified from RNA transcripts. A first-round RT-PCR of the TCR CDR3 used the HTBI primer set with the Qiagen OneStep RT-PCR kit. The public reads were reanalyzed by TCRdb: fastp trimming at Q25, MiXCR alignment, in-frame beta chains only. Duplicate CDR3 protein sequences are folded into a single record with the most common DNA and genes. In all, the sample holds around 600,000 distinct CDR3 sequences, and about 16% of those were seen once. 2.5% to 4% of the sample belongs to the ten largest clones. Input material: blood. The receptors shown here come from a woman in her forties with Graves' ophthalmopathy.

The table lists this clonotype with many counts. This chain links TRBV7-9 with TRBJ2-2, with D perhaps matching TRBD1 or TRBD2 (5 bases each). CDR3 length: 16 amino acids. Trimming removed 7 bases from V and 1 base from J, with 16 bases in between. Germline CDR1 is SEHNR and CDR2 is FQNEAQ (reference sequence). Written as DNA, the CDR3 is TGTGCCAGCACCCTACGCCCGGGACGGAACACCGGGGAGCTGTTTTTT. Encoded protein: CASTLRPGRNTGELFF.

The J gene is TRBJ2-3, the V gene TRBV6-1; possibly TRBD1 for D (6 bases). Germline V gives CDR1 MNHNS, CDR2 SASEGT. V was clipped by 7 bases and J by 2 bases, with 16 bases between them. This CDR3 is built from 15 residues. The CDR3 sequence is CASNDRSSPTDTQYF. The CDR3 DNA reads as TGTGCCAGCAATGACAGGTCCTCTCCCACAGATACGCAGTATTTT.

This clonotype was seen at least ten times. The chain couples TRBV27 to TRBJ1-1; a weak D match, TRBD1 (5 bases). Trimming pared 4 bases from V and 5 bases from J, leaving 11 bases between. The CDR3 spans 13 residues. From germline, CDR1 is MNHEY and CDR2 SMNVEV (reference sequence). CDR3 DNA: TGTGCCAGCAGTTGGACGGGGGAGACTGAAGCTTTCTTT. Translated: CASSWTGETEAFF.

The chain recombines TRBV29-1 with TRBJ2-1; 14 bases agree with TRBD2. This CDR3 region has 14 residues. The germline CDR1 and CDR2 sequences are SQVTM and ANQGSEA. Trimming removed 6 bases from V and 7 bases from J; junction bases left unmatched: 5. This CDR3 reads CSVNRLAGGNEQFF. The DNA of the CDR3 is TGCAGCGTGAATCGACTAGCGGGGGGGAATGAGCAGTTCTTC.

The V gene is TRBV29-1, the J gene TRBJ2-3; 7 nucleotides agree with TRBD2. Germline V gene sequence: CDR1 SQVTM, CDR2 ANQGSEA. The trim removed 3 bases at V and 6 bases at J, leaving 15 bases unmatched. This CDR3 region has 16 residues. CDR3 sequence: CSVEGPGLAVDDTQYF. The CDR3 DNA reads TGCAGCGTTGAGGGGCCCGGGCTAGCGGTCGACGATACGCAGTATTTT.

This clonotype showed up many times. V is TRBV2 and J is TRBJ2-3; 9 bases agree with TRBD1. CDR3 length: 16 residues. Germline V lookup: CDR1 SNHLY, CDR2 FYNNEI. With 5 bases clipped from V and 3 bases from J, the junction kept 9 bases outside the gene matches. This CDR3 reads CASSLTGGLSTDTQYF. DNA of the CDR3: TGTGCCAGCAGTTTGACAGGGGGGTTGAGTACAGATACGCAGTATTTT.

This clonotype was observed many times. This chain links TRBV11-2 with TRBJ1-6; 8 bases are shared with TRBD1. Trimming cost V 1 base and J 8 bases; bases outside gene matches: 4. Germline lookup yields CDR1 SGHAT and CDR2 FQNNGV. The length of the CDR3 is 15 residues. DNA of the CDR3: TGTGCCAGCAGCTTAGCTCAGGGGGCGCATTCACCCCTCCACTTT. Protein sequence: CASSLAQGAHSPLHF.

Of note for this clonotype: This may arise from a read error, as a much more abundant clone is one base away. This sequence joins TRBV6-1 and TRBJ2-5; D gene unclear. V was cut by 1 base and J by 4 bases, with 7 bases left in between. The CDR3 is 13 residues long. CDR1 and CDR2 from the germline V gene are MNHNS and SASEGT. CDR3 sequence (DNA): TGTGCCAGCAGTGAAGTGCCGGGAGAGACCCAGTACTTC. It is translated as CASSEVPGETQYF.

The V call is TRBV6-1, the J call TRBJ2-7, with a weak D call TRBD2 (6 bases). V lost 6 bases, J lost 3 bases, and 21 bases lay in between. Germline CDR1 MNHNS, CDR2 SASEGT. The CDR3 totals 16 residues. DNA for the CDR3: TGTGCCAGCAGGCCCGGGGGTAGCGGAGGGGTCTACGAGCAGTACTTC. This gives the protein CASRPGGSGGVYEQYF.

This clonotype came up many times. The CDR3 spells CAWESGSRGEQYF. CDR3 sequence (DNA): TGTGCCTGGGAGAGCGGGAGTCGTGGGGAGCAGTACTTC. The rearrangement uses TRBV30 and TRBJ2-7; TRBD2 agrees at 8 bases. This CDR3 comprises 13 residues. Germline assignment: CDR1 GTSNPN and CDR2 SVGIG (reference sequence). Trimming took 5 bases from V and 7 from J; bases not matched to a gene: 10. The complete variable domain, with remaining parts taken from reference TRBV30 and TRBJ2-7, reads SQTIHQWPATLVQPVGSPLSLECTVEGTSNPNLYWYRQAAGRGLQLLFYSVGIGQISSEVPQNLSASRPQDRQFILSSKKLLLSDSGFYLCAWESGSRGEQYFGPGTRLTVT.

This clonotype appeared a few times. The rearrangement joins TRBV7-3 to TRBJ2-2, with TRBD1 matching over 7 bases. CDR3 length: 15 residues. Germline V gives CDR1 SGHTA, CDR2 FQGTGA. V lost 6 bases, J lost 0 bases, and 4 bases stayed unmatched. The CDR3 reads CASSPGQSNTGELFF. The CDR3 region has the DNA TGTGCCAGCAGTCCGGGACAGTCGAACACCGGGGAGCTGTTTTTT.

The sample holds many counts of this clonotype. The chain uses TRBV7-3 and TRBJ2-1, with D perhaps TRBD1 or TRBD2 (6 bases each). Trimming took 3 bases from V and 0 from J, leaving 12 bases between them. The V gene's germline CDR1 is SGHTA and CDR2 FQGTGA. This CDR3 contains 16 residues. The CDR3 loop is CASSLGGESSYNEQFF. The CDR3 DNA sequence: TGTGCCAGCAGCTTGGGGGGCGAGAGCTCCTACAATGAGCAGTTCTTC.

The chain has TRBV19 and TRBJ1-5; no clear D. The CDR3 sequence is 15 residues long. CDR1 and CDR2 (germline): LNHDA, SQIVND (reference sequence). The V gene lost 2 bases and the J gene lost 3 bases, with 11 bases spanning the gap. CDR3 loop: CASSILAVDNQPQHF. The CDR3 coding sequence is TGTGCCAGTAGTATACTAGCGGTGGACAATCAGCCCCAGCATTTT. The full variable domain, its missing parts supplied by reference TRBV19 and TRBJ1-5, is DGGITQSPKYLFRKEGQNVTLSCEQNLNHDAMYWYRQDPGQGLRLIYYSQIVNDFQKGDIAEGYSVSREKKESFPLTVTSAQKNPTAFYLCASSILAVDNQPQHFGDGTRLSIL.

This clonotype was found many times. This chain links TRBV28 with TRBJ2-7; TRBD2 agrees at 10 bases. The V gene end was trimmed by 7 bases and the J gene end by 4 bases; junction bases not matched to a gene: 13. CDR1 and CDR2 from the germline V gene are MDHEN and SYDVKM. CDR3 size: 16 residues. The CDR3 loop is CASNEAGEREGYEQYF. CDR3 DNA: TGTGCCAGCAACGAAGCGGGGGAGCGGGAGGGATACGAGCAGTACTTC.

The chain has TRBV28 and TRBJ2-7; TRBD2 might be the D (6 bases). The CDR3 consists of 15 residues. The germline V gene has CDR1 MDHEN and CDR2 SYDVKM. V was cut by 6 bases and J by 3 bases, with 18 bases left in between. DNA of the CDR3: TGTGCCAGCAGCCCGTGGGGGGACCGATACTACGAGCAGTACTTC. Translating it yields CASSPWGDRYYEQYF.

Ten or more counts support this clonotype. The chain couples TRBV27 to TRBJ2-2, with 9 bases identical to TRBD1. The junction had 5 bases not matched to a gene; V was cut back by 5 bases and J by 7 bases. This CDR3 comprises 14 residues. Germline V gene data show CDR1 as MNHEY and CDR2 as SMNVEV (reference sequence). Written as DNA, the CDR3 is TGTGCCAGCAGTAGACAGGGGGAGGGCGGGGAGCTGTTTTTT. Its protein is CASSRQGEGGELFF.

This clonotype was found a few times. The chain joins TRBV2 to TRBJ2-5, with 9 positions matching TRBD2. This CDR3 comprises 13 residues. Per the germline V gene, CDR1 is SNHLY and CDR2 is FYNNEI. CDR3 region: CTTSTSGQETQYF. CDR3 bases: TGTACCACCTCGACTAGCGGTCAAGAGACCCAGTACTTC.

This sequence joins TRBV5-4 and TRBJ1-4; D call uncertain. Germline CDR1 and CDR2: SGHNT and YYREEE (reference sequence). The CDR3 extends over 15 amino acids. Trimming cost V 0 bases and J 0 bases, with 6 bases left between them. The CDR3 loop is CASSLETSTNEKLFF. Here the CDR3 DNA reads TGTGCCAGCAGCTTGGAGACATCAACTAATGAAAAACTGTTTTTT.

This clonotype showed up just a few times. The chain combines TRBV19 with TRBJ1-2; D not resolved. This CDR3 has 13 amino acids. The germline gives CDR1 LNHDA, CDR2 SQIVND (reference sequence). V was cut by 3 bases and J by 5 bases, with 10 bases left in between. CDR3 sequence: CASSIQDGYGYTF. DNA of the CDR3: TGTGCCAGTAGTATTCAGGACGGATATGGCTACACCTTC.

This clonotype was seen only a few times. The chain has TRBV28 and TRBJ2-1; 9 nucleotides agree with TRBD2. V lost 6 bases, J lost 7 bases, and 10 bases stayed unmatched. Germline V gives CDR1 MDHEN, CDR2 SYDVKM. The CDR3 sequence is 15 residues long. The DNA of the CDR3 is TGTGCCAGCAGCCCCACGGGACTAGCCTCTAATGAGCAGTTCTTC. The encoded protein is CASSPTGLASNEQFF.

This clonotype has at least ten counts. V usage is TRBV6-1 and J usage is TRBJ1-1; 9 nucleotides agree with TRBD1. V lost 6 bases and J lost 3; bases outside the gene matches: 11. The germline gives CDR1 MNHNS, CDR2 SASEGT. CDR3 length: 16 residues. The chain's CDR3 is CASRGGTGKADTEAFF. The CDR3 nucleotides are TGTGCCAGCAGAGGAGGGACAGGGAAGGCGGACACTGAAGCTTTCTTT.

This clonotype was counted a few times. The J gene is TRBJ1-2, the V gene TRBV6-1; D is perhaps TRBD1 (5 bases). CDR3 size: 13 residues. V was clipped by 11 bases and J by 0 bases, with 13 bases between them. Germline-derived CDR1 and CDR2 are MNHNS and SASEGT. The CDR3 protein is CAGRGNTNYGYTF. CDR3 coding DNA: TGTGCCGGGAGGGGAAATACTAACTATGGCTACACCTTC.

This clonotype was observed many times. This chain joins TRBV2 and TRBJ2-3; TRBD2 matches at 7 bases. CDR3 length equals 15 residues. Germline V lookup: CDR1 SNHLY, CDR2 FYNNEI. Trimming removed 2 bases from V and 6 bases from J; junction bases left unmatched: 8. The CDR3 region is CASSEIGGERDTQYF. The DNA of the CDR3 is TGTGCCAGCAGTGAAATTGGGGGGGAGAGGGATACGCAGTATTTT.

This clonotype was found many times. The chain employs TRBV2 and TRBJ2-1, with a tentative D call TRBD2 (7 bases). CDR1 is SNHLY, CDR2 FYNNEI, per germline. The V and J ends lost 8 bases and 8 bases respectively, with 19 bases between them. CDR3 length: 14 amino acids. The CDR3 nucleotides read TGTGCCAGCGAACAGGGACGGACTAGTGATGAGCAGTTCTTC. Translated, it gives CASEQGRTSDEQFF. Full variable domain (outside the CDR3, taken from reference TRBV2 and TRBJ2-1): EPEVTQTPSHQVTQMGQEVILRCVPISNHLYFYWYRQILGQKVEFLVSFYNNEISEKSEIFDDQFSVERPDGSNFTLKIRSTKLEDSAMYFCASEQGRTSDEQFFGPGTRLTVL.